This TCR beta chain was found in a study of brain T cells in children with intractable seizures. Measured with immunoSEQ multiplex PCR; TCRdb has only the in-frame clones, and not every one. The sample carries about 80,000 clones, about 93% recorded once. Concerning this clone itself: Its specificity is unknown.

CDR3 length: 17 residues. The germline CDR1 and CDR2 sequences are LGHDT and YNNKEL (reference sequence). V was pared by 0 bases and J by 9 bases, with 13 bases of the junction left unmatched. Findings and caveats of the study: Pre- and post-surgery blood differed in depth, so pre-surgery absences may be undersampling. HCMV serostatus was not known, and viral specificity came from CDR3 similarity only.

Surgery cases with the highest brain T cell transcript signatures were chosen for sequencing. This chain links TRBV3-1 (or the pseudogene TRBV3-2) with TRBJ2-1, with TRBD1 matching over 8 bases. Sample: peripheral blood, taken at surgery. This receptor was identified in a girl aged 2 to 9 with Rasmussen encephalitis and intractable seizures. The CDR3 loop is CASSQDSGQGAVGEQFF. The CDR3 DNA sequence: TGTGCCAGCAGCCAAGATTCTGGACAGGGCGCAGTCGGTGAGCAGTTCTTC.